These T cell receptor beta chains were read from a single sample in a study of blood T cell repertoires in COVID-19. Only in-frame clones appear in the TCRdb table, and some are missing; sequencing was by immunoSEQ multiplex PCR. This sample has about 400,000 clones; 89% occur once, and the top ten carry 1.5% to 2%. Sequencing was performed on PBMCs or T cells enriched from blood (not recorded which). The source of these receptors is a woman in her 30s who had recovered from COVID-19. The CDR3 runs from the conserved cysteine through the conserved F or W. Fields, in order: V gene, D gene, clone size, J gene, CDR3 length, CDR3 protein, CDR3 DNA. A D gene is named only where the DNA matches it firmly. Clone size is not always given. Where it is, it says once, few, many or a class for expanded clones.

TRBV13,TRBD2,NA,TRBJ2-5,19,CASSLSVLTRGGGEETQYF,TGTGCCAGCAGCCTCAGTGTCTTAACGAGGGGCGGGGGGGAAGAGACCCAGTACTTC
TRBV7-9,TRBD2,NA,TRBJ2-2,17,CASSLGGTSGNTGELFF,TGTGCCAGCAGCTTAGGGGGGACTAGCGGGAACACCGGGGAGCTGTTTTTT
TRBV27,NA,NA,TRBJ1-4,14,CASSQGLRDEKLFF,TGTGCCAGCAGCCAGGGGCTGCGGGATGAAAAACTGTTTTTT
TRBV7-7,TRBD2,NA,TRBJ2-1,16,CASAPGGISSYNEQFF,TGTGCCAGCGCCCCCGGGGGGATTAGCTCCTACAATGAGCAGTTCTTC
TRBV28,NA,NA,TRBJ1-2,15,CASSSPGTPNYGYTF,TGTGCCAGCAGTTCTCCTGGGACACCAAACTATGGCTACACCTTC
TRBV5-6,NA,NA,TRBJ2-7,16,CASSLDGASRAYEQYF,TGTGCCAGCAGCTTGGATGGGGCATCACGGGCCTACGAGCAGTACTTC
TRBV27,NA,NA,TRBJ1-1,13,CASSFQGAVEAFF,TGTGCCAGCAGTTTTCAAGGTGCGGTAGAAGCTTTCTTT
TRBV6-2/TRBV6-3,TRBD2,NA,TRBJ2-2,13,CASSRGGPGELFF,TGTGCCAGCAGTCGCGGGGGGCCCGGGGAGCTGTTTTTT
TRBV7-2,TRBD1,NA,TRBJ1-5,13,CASSPQGDQPQHF,TGTGCCAGCAGCCCCCAGGGGGACCAGCCCCAGCATTTT
TRBV18,NA,NA,TRBJ2-7,13,CASSPSGSYEQYF,TGTGCCAGCTCACCGTCAGGGTCCTACGAGCAGTACTTC
TRBV11-2,TRBD1,NA,TRBJ1-1,16,CASSLGVGQGAPEAFF,TGTGCCAGCAGCTTAGGTGTAGGGCAGGGGGCGCCTGAAGCTTTCTTT
TRBV6-2/TRBV6-3,NA,NA,TRBJ1-1,17,CASSYIQGLSMNTEAFF,TGTGCCAGCAGTTACATCCAGGGGTTAAGCATGAACACTGAAGCTTTCTTT
TRBV19,NA,once,TRBJ1-3,13,CASSGAPGNTIYF,TGTGCCAGTAGTGGGGCGCCTGGAAACACCATATATTTT